These 22 T cell receptor beta chains share one sample of origin, sequenced in a study of identical twins. TCRdb ran MiXCR on the 5' RACE reads and lists one entry per CDR3 protein. Counted here are 260,000 or so distinct CDR3 sequences, 6% to 8.5% occurring once; the ten biggest clones make up under 6.5%. These data were also reused for a study on yellow fever vaccine responses in identical twins.

Material: CD8+ T cells sorted from blood. The receptors originated from a woman in her late teens or twenties in good health.

The chain links TRBV29-1 to TRBJ2-3; D possibly matches TRBD1 or TRBD2 (5 bases each). The CDR3 loop spans 16 amino acids. Trimming stripped 7 bases from V and 4 bases from J, with 24 bases between. Looked up from germline, CDR1 is SQVTM and CDR2 is ANQGSEA. The CDR3 region is CSADAWWGSAADTQYF. In DNA form, the CDR3 reads TGCAGCGCCGATGCCTGGTGGGGGAGTGCTGCAGATACGCAGTATTTT.

V usage is TRBV18 and J usage is TRBJ1-5; no definite D call. Looked up from germline, CDR1 is KGHSH and CDR2 is LQKENI. Trimming removed 3 bases from V and 1 base from J, with 10 bases in between. There are 15 residues in the CDR3. CDR3 bases: TGTGCCAGCTCACCCTACGCGGTGAGCAATCAGCCCCAGCATTTT. Encoded protein: CASSPYAVSNQPQHF.

This clonotype was observed at least ten times. V is TRBV2 and J is TRBJ2-7; D ambiguous. The CDR3 loop spans 13 amino acids. The germline V gene encodes CDR1 SNHLY and CDR2 FYNNEI. The V gene lost 2 bases and the J gene lost 2 bases, with 7 bases spanning the gap. The CDR3 bases are TGTGCCAGCAGTGAATCGGCAGCCTACGAGCAGTACTTC. It yields the protein CASSESAAYEQYF.

Ten or more counts support this clonotype. CDR3 protein: CASSPRQGPLSQYF. The CDR3 DNA reads TGTGCCAGCAGCCCACGACAGGGACCGCTTTCCCAGTACTTC. The chain joins TRBV7-9 to TRBJ2-5, with TRBD1 identical over 7 bases. This CDR3 spans 14 amino acids. V lost 5 bases, J lost 9 bases, and 12 bases stayed unmatched. CDR1 SEHNR and CDR2 FQNEAQ come from the germline V gene (reference sequence). The variable domain in full, with the rest retrieved from reference TRBV7-9 and TRBJ2-5, is DTGVSQNPRHKITKRGQNVTFRCDPISEHNRLYWYRQTLGQGPEFLTYFQNEAQLEKSRLLSDRFSAERPKGSFSTLEIQRTEQGDSAMYLCASSPRQGPLSQYFGPGTRLLVL.

This clonotype showed up many times. The rearrangement uses TRBV24-1 and TRBJ2-5; D may correspond to TRBD1 or TRBD2 (5 bases each). Germline loops: CDR1 KGHDR, CDR2 SFDVKD. The CDR3 has 12 amino acids. Trimming removed 9 bases at V and 2 bases at J, with 9 bases between. The CDR3 protein is CATGTDQETQYF. DNA of the CDR3: TGTGCCACCGGGACGGATCAAGAGACCCAGTACTTC.

The V and J genes are TRBV7-8 and TRBJ2-7; 7 nucleotides line up with TRBD1. The length of the CDR3 is 14 residues. With V trimmed by 7 bases and J by 2 bases, 8 bases remained unmatched. CDR1 is SGHVS and CDR2 is FQNEAQ in the germline V gene. The DNA of the CDR3 is TGTGCCAGCACCCGATACAGGGGAACCTACGAGCAGTACTTC. The encoded protein is CASTRYRGTYEQYF.

This clonotype was counted only a few times. The chain has TRBV12-3 or TRBV12-4 and TRBJ2-7; maybe TRBD2 (5 bases). Trimming took off 5 bases at V and 2 bases at J, with 19 bases between the two ends. This CDR3 comprises 16 residues. For the CDR3, the DNA is TGTGCCAGCAGTCTCCCCCCGGAGGTTGCGGCCTACGAGCAGTACTTC. Its translation: CASSLPPEVAAYEQYF.

Note on this clonotype: Compared with germline, one end of the junction differs, possibly owing to a read error. The chain is built from TRBV9 and TRBJ2-3; 11 bases map to TRBD2. This CDR3 comprises 15 residues. The germline V gene has CDR1 SGDLS and CDR2 YYNGEE. CDR3 sequence (DNA): TGTGCCAGCAGCGATTTAGCGGGAGGGCCGCGCGGCCCGTTTTTT. Translating it yields CASSDLAGGPRGPFF.

This clonotype has ten or more counts. The rearrangement links TRBV20-1 to TRBJ2-3; D possibly corresponds to TRBD1 (6 bases). V lost 1 base and J lost 14, with 16 bases in between. The CDR3 runs to 12 residues. Germline loops: CDR1 DFQATT, CDR2 SNEGSKA (reference sequence). In DNA, the CDR3 is TGCAGTGCTAGAGGTGCCCAGACGGACAGGTATTTT. Protein: CSARGAQTDRYF.

This clonotype was detected only a few times. The V and J genes are TRBV28 and TRBJ2-4, with D perhaps being TRBD1 or TRBD2 (6 bases each). The V gene's germline CDR1 is MDHEN and CDR2 SYDVKM. The V end was cut by 5 bases, the J end by 10 bases, with 18 bases between. This CDR3 has 14 residues. CDR3 DNA sequence: TGTGCCAGCAGTCCCCGGGGGACATTGAGGATTCAGTACTTC. It yields the protein CASSPRGTLRIQYF.

This clonotype was recorded a few times. The V gene is TRBV27, the J gene TRBJ1-2; D gene uncertain. V lost 4 bases and J 8 bases, leaving 11 bases between the germline ends. From germline, CDR1 is MNHEY and CDR2 SMNVEV (reference sequence). The CDR3 runs 12 residues. CDR3 in DNA: TGTGCCAGCAGTTCCGGCGGTGGGGGCTACACCTTC. It is translated as CASSSGGGGYTF.

The V and J genes are TRBV29-1 and TRBJ2-7, with 10 nucleotides matching TRBD1. The CDR3 has 13 residues. V was clipped by 5 bases and J by 2 bases; unmatched bases: 3. Germline-derived CDR1 and CDR2 are SQVTM and ANQGSEA. CDR3 coding DNA: TGCAGCGTTTCCGGGACAGGGGCCTACGAGCAGTACTTC. Its translation: CSVSGTGAYEQYF.

This clonotype was observed many times. The chain employs TRBV7-9 and TRBJ2-2; 9 nucleotides match TRBD2. V lost 5 bases to trimming and J lost 6 bases; unmatched junction nucleotides: 10. The CDR3 contains 16 residues. The germline V gene has CDR1 SEHNR and CDR2 FQNEAQ (reference sequence). CDR3 region: CASSPQAGGGAGELFF. CDR3 DNA: TGTGCCAGCAGCCCACAAGCGGGAGGAGGGGCCGGGGAGCTGTTTTTT.

This clonotype has a count of ten or more. A junction boundary mismatches the germline segment, possibly from a read error. The rearrangement uses TRBV28 and TRBJ2-3, with 7 bases matching TRBD1. CDR3 size: 13 residues. CDR1 is MDHEN and CDR2 is SYDVKM in the germline V gene. The CDR3 protein is CASSFSTGQETNF. CDR3 nucleotide sequence: TGTGCCAGCAGTTTTTCGACAGGGCAGGAGACTAATTTT.

This clonotype was recorded many times. The CDR3 DNA sequence: TGTGCCAGCAGCTTATCCGGTGGACTAGCGGGAGTCGGTGAGCAGTTCTTC. Protein: CASSLSGGLAGVGEQFF. The chain is built from TRBV7-9 and TRBJ2-1; 13 positions match TRBD2. With V trimmed by 2 bases and J by 9 bases, 10 bases remained unmatched. This CDR3 spans 17 amino acids. Germline assignment: CDR1 SEHNR and CDR2 FQNEAQ (reference sequence).

The rearrangement uses TRBV12-3 or TRBV12-4 and TRBJ2-3; TRBD2 aligns across 9 bases. The J segment lost 5 bases and the V segment lost 2 bases, leaving 2 bases of the junction unmatched. CDR3 length: 14 amino acids. CDR3 DNA: TGTGCCAGCAGTTTACGCGGGGGGGAAGATACGCAGTATTTT. It translates to CASSLRGGEDTQYF.

This clonotype was counted ten times or more. The chain combines TRBV20-1 with TRBJ2-5; 8 bases match TRBD2. Germline V lookup: CDR1 DFQATT, CDR2 SNEGSKA (reference sequence). The CDR3 consists of 15 residues. Trimming at V came to 1 base and at J to 1 base, leaving 5 bases not matched to a gene. CDR3 region: CSARGRGGVQETQYF. The CDR3 DNA reads as TGCAGTGCTAGAGGACGGGGGGGAGTCCAAGAGACCCAGTACTTC.

This clonotype has more than one count but fewer than ten. The chain couples TRBV4-1 to TRBJ2-4; tentatively, D is TRBD2 (7 bases). CDR1 and CDR2 from the germline V gene are MGHRA and YSYEKL. The CDR3 length is 17 residues. The V and J ends lost 0 bases and 5 bases respectively, with 17 bases between them. Here the CDR3 DNA reads TGCGCCAGCAGCCAAGAATCTGGGGGGGCGAGGGAAAACATTCAGTACTTC. It codes for CASSQESGGARENIQYF.

This clonotype has a handful of counts. This chain connects TRBV7-2 to TRBJ2-1; the match to TRBD2 covers 7 bases. Germline V gene data show CDR1 as SGHTA and CDR2 as FQGNSA. The trim removed 5 bases at V and 11 bases at J, leaving 6 bases unmatched. This CDR3 has 12 residues. CDR3 region: CASSPGAGKQFF. CDR3 DNA sequence: TGTGCCAGCAGCCCAGGAGCGGGAAAGCAGTTCTTC.

The rearrangement links TRBV6-1 to TRBJ2-4, with TRBD2 matching over 8 bases. CDR3 length: 16 amino acids. Germline lookup yields CDR1 MNHNS and CDR2 SASEGT. Unmatched junction bases numbered 13, after V lost 7 bases and J lost 5 bases. CDR3 sequence: CASNTPTGGAQNIQYF. Written as DNA, the CDR3 is TGTGCCAGCAACACTCCCACGGGGGGGGCGCAAAACATTCAGTACTTC.

CDR3 DNA sequence: TGTGCCACCCCGGGACAGGGAGACGGCTACACCTTC. Amino acid sequence: CATPGQGDGYTF. The chain combines TRBV2 with TRBJ1-2, with TRBD1 identical over 9 bases. V shed 10 bases, J shed 8 bases, and the junction held 8 bases outside the gene matches. CDR1 SNHLY and CDR2 FYNNEI come from the germline V gene. CDR3 length: 12 residues.

This clonotype has ten or more counts. V gene TRBV7-9 combines with J gene TRBJ2-4, with TRBD2 identical over 9 bases. CDR1 and CDR2 from the germline V gene are SEHNR and FQNEAQ (reference sequence). V was pared by 4 bases and J by 0 bases, with 4 bases of the junction left unmatched. The CDR3 sequence is 16 residues long. The CDR3 bases are TGTGCCAGCAGCTCCCTAGCGGGAATAGCCAAAAACATTCAGTACTTC. It codes for CASSSLAGIAKNIQYF.